Each of the 32 T cell receptor beta chains below was sequenced from the same sample in a study of control samples from healthy donors and cancer patients. Assay: immunoSEQ multiplex PCR; the TCRdb copy retains only in-frame clones and omits some. The table records about 35,000 clones, 90% to 95% of them present only once. The sample consisted of PBMCs. All receptors come from a man aged 35-49 years with colorectal cancer.

The chain recombines TRBV9 with TRBJ2-2; D may be TRBD2 (6 bases). There are 14 residues in the CDR3. Germline-derived CDR1 and CDR2 are SGDLS and YYNGEE. Trimming shortened V by 0 bases and J by 5 bases, and 8 bases separated the two germline ends. The CDR3 sequence: CASSVVEGTGELFF. In nucleotides, the CDR3 is TGTGCCAGCAGCGTAGTGGAGGGGACCGGGGAGCTGTTTTTT.

The rearrangement links TRBV5-1 to TRBJ2-1; a weak D match, TRBD1 (6 bases). Looked up from germline, CDR1 is SGHRS and CDR2 is YFSETQ. V lost 7 bases, J lost 4 bases, and 18 bases lay in between. There are 15 residues in the CDR3. CDR3 coding DNA: TGCGCCAGCTCCCCGGACAGTGTGTTATACAATGAGCAGTTCTTC. Its protein product is CASSPDSVLYNEQFF.

The chain has TRBV19 and TRBJ2-3; unclear D gene. This CDR3 has 14 residues. The germline V gene has CDR1 LNHDA and CDR2 SQIVND (reference sequence). V was cut by 3 bases and J by 5 bases, with 12 bases left in between. CDR3 protein: CASSMDANLDTQYF. DNA of the CDR3: TGTGCCAGTAGTATGGATGCCAATCTAGATACGCAGTATTTT.

This sequence joins TRBV2 and TRBJ2-7, with a possible D match to TRBD1 (5 bases). With 4 bases removed from V and 1 base from J, the gap between germline ends came to 17 bases. CDR1 and CDR2 (germline): SNHLY, FYNNEI. This CDR3 comprises 16 residues. The CDR3 loop reads CASSGLRGDVSYEQYF. The CDR3 DNA follows: TGTGCCAGCAGTGGGTTAAGGGGCGACGTATCCTACGAGCAGTACTTC.

CDR3 in amino acids: CASTELAGVTGELFF. As DNA, the CDR3 is TGTGCCAGCACCGAACTAGCGGGGGTCACCGGGGAGCTGTTTTTT. The J gene is TRBJ2-2, the V gene TRBV2; 11 bases fit TRBD2. Trimming took 7 bases from V and 4 from J; bases not matched to a gene: 5. Germline values: CDR1 SNHLY, CDR2 FYNNEI. This CDR3 region has 15 residues. Full variable domain (rest looked up from reference TRBV2 and TRBJ2-2): EPEVTQTPSHQVTQMGQEVILRCVPISNHLYFYWYRQILGQKVEFLVSFYNNEISEKSEIFDDQFSVERPDGSNFTLKIRSTKLEDSAMYFCASTELAGVTGELFFGEGSRLTVL.

This clone was recorded only once. The CDR3 loop reads CASSQTQGEGYTF. In DNA, the CDR3 is TGTGCCAGCAGCCAAACACAGGGTGAAGGCTACACCTTC. The chain uses TRBV4-2 and TRBJ1-2; D possibly corresponds to TRBD1 (6 bases). This CDR3 has 13 residues. V lost 2 bases to trimming and J lost 8 bases, with 12 bases between them. Per germline, CDR1 LGHNA and CDR2 YNFKEQ.

The V gene is TRBV5-1, the J gene TRBJ2-4; D ambiguous. CDR1 and CDR2 from the germline V gene are SGHRS and YFSETQ. The CDR3 is 14 residues long. V dropped 4 bases and J dropped 7 bases, with 15 bases sitting between them. This chain's CDR3 is CASSPPVVGNIQYF. CDR3 coding DNA: TGCGCCAGCAGCCCCCCCGTGGTTGGGAACATTCAGTACTTC.

The chain is built from TRBV29-1 and TRBJ1-1; 7 bases align to TRBD1. CDR1 and CDR2 from the germline V gene are SQVTM and ANQGSEA. V lost 3 bases and J lost 1; bases outside the gene matches: 8. The CDR3 consists of 15 residues. In nucleotides, the CDR3 is TGCAGCGTTGAGGGGGAACAGGGGCCGAACACTGAAGCTTTCTTT. Protein sequence: CSVEGEQGPNTEAFF.

J is TRBJ2-3 and V is TRBV6-1; D not certain. This CDR3 contains 17 residues. Germline V CDR1 and CDR2: MNHNS, SASEGT. V lost 0 bases, J lost 0 bases, and 13 bases lay in between. CDR3 residues: CASSEALATPSTDTQYF. The CDR3 DNA follows: TGTGCCAGCAGTGAAGCGCTGGCAACCCCTAGCACAGATACGCAGTATTTT.

This chain connects TRBV2 to TRBJ2-4; D uncertain. The germline CDR1 and CDR2 sequences are SNHLY and FYNNEI. Trimming took 8 bases from V and 9 from J, leaving 14 bases between them. This CDR3 is built from 12 residues. The CDR3 DNA follows: TGTGCCAGCGTTGACCCTAAGGGCATTCAGTACTTC. It translates to CASVDPKGIQYF.

The chain employs TRBV6-5 and TRBJ2-1; the D is unclear. V was pared by 7 bases and J by 0 bases, with 10 bases between. CDR1 is MNHEY, CDR2 SVGAGI, per germline. The length of the CDR3 is 14 residues. The CDR3 spells CASTLRGSYNEQFF. The DNA for the CDR3 is TGTGCCAGCACCCTCCGAGGCTCCTACAATGAGCAGTTCTTC.

The chain employs TRBV6-2 or TRBV6-3 and TRBJ1-2; the D gene is possibly TRBD1 (5 bases). The V end was cut by 6 bases, the J end by 8 bases, with 10 bases between. Germline CDR1 reads MNHEY; CDR2 reads SVGEGT. CDR3 length: 11 residues. The CDR3 bases are TGTGCCAGCAGCGGGACGGTCGGCTACACCTTC. This sequence encodes CASSGTVGYTF.

The V and J genes are TRBV19 and TRBJ2-3, with D maybe TRBD2 (5 bases). This CDR3 spans 16 amino acids. The ends were cut back, 3 bases at V and 3 bases at J, with 16 bases in the middle. The V gene's germline CDR1 is LNHDA and CDR2 SQIVND (reference sequence). The CDR3: CASSIPTGFGTDTQYF. CDR3 nucleotides: TGTGCCAGTAGTATTCCGACGGGGTTTGGTACAGATACGCAGTATTTT.

V and J are TRBV4-1 and TRBJ1-2; D ambiguous. This CDR3 has 16 residues. Germline CDR1 reads MGHRA; CDR2 reads YSYEKL. The V gene lost 0 bases and the J gene lost 5 bases, with 16 bases spanning the gap. This CDR3 reads CASSQDRSAAAYGYTF. The CDR3 DNA follows: TGCGCCAGCAGCCAAGATCGGTCGGCAGCTGCTTATGGCTACACCTTC.

CDR3 bases: TGTGCCAGCTCACCGGGACTAGGGGGGGAGACCCAGTACTTC. This translates into CASSPGLGGETQYF. The chain combines TRBV18 with TRBJ2-5; 8 bases map to TRBD2. The V gene end was trimmed by 3 bases and the J gene end by 5 bases; junction bases not matched to a gene: 5. The CDR3 covers 14 residues. Germline CDR1 is KGHSH and CDR2 is LQKENI.

The chain recombines TRBV19 with TRBJ1-5; D ambiguous. The CDR3 runs to 16 residues. Germline assignment: CDR1 LNHDA and CDR2 SQIVND (reference sequence). The V end was cut by 7 bases, the J end by 3 bases, with 19 bases between. For the CDR3, the DNA is TGTGCCAGTACCGCGAGAGGAGTGGGAAACAATCAGCCCCAGCATTTT. This encodes CASTARGVGNNQPQHF.

This chain connects TRBV29-1 to TRBJ1-5, with TRBD1 as a possible D gene (6 bases). CDR1 and CDR2 (germline): SQVTM, ANQGSEA. There are 13 residues in the CDR3. The V gene lost 1 base and the J gene lost 6 bases, with 10 bases spanning the gap. CDR3 sequence: CSVEGVGGQPQHF. In DNA form, the CDR3 reads TGCAGCGTTGAAGGGGTAGGGGGTCAGCCCCAGCATTTT.

The chain recombines TRBV5-1 with TRBJ2-4; D assignment may be TRBD1 or TRBD2 (6 bases each). Germline assignment: CDR1 SGHRS and CDR2 YFSETQ. The CDR3 length is 13 residues. Trimming stripped 2 bases from V and 5 bases from J, with 8 bases between. The CDR3 nucleotides are TGCGCCAGCAGCTTCGGGGGCGAAAACATTCAGTACTTC. Residues: CASSFGGENIQYF. The variable domain in full, with the rest retrieved from reference TRBV5-1 and TRBJ2-4, is KAGVTQTPRYLIKTRGQQVTLSCSPISGHRSVSWYQQTPGQGLQFLFEYFSETQRNKGNFPGRFSGRQFSNSRSEMNVSTLELGDSALYLCASSFGGENIQYFGAGTRLSVL.

The chain links TRBV11-2 to TRBJ1-1, with D tentatively TRBD1 (6 bases). V dropped 8 bases and J dropped 6 bases, with 19 bases sitting between them. This CDR3 region has 14 residues. CDR1 is SGHAT and CDR2 is FQNNGV in the germline V gene. The CDR3 reads CASPPRDRLPEAFF. For the CDR3, the DNA is TGTGCCAGCCCGCCCCGCGACAGGCTTCCTGAAGCTTTCTTT.

Regarding this clone: Compared with germline, one end of the junction differs, possibly owing to a read error. The chain couples TRBV2 to TRBJ2-7, with 9 positions matching TRBD1. CDR3 length: 15 amino acids. The germline CDR1 and CDR2 sequences are SNHLY and FYNNEI. CDR3 protein: CASREGQGIYYEQYF. DNA for the CDR3: TGTGCCAGCAGAGAAGGACAGGGGATTTACTACGAGCAGTACTTC.

V and J are TRBV19 and TRBJ2-5; 9 nucleotides align to TRBD2. This CDR3 has 15 residues. Per germline, CDR1 LNHDA and CDR2 SQIVND (reference sequence). Trimming cost V 1 base and J 2 bases; bases outside gene matches: 2. This CDR3 reads CASSIVAGVQETQYF. DNA for the CDR3: TGTGCCAGTAGTATAGTAGCGGGGGTTCAAGAGACCCAGTACTTC.

The rearrangement joins TRBV19 to TRBJ1-2; D gene uncertain. The germline V gene has CDR1 LNHDA and CDR2 SQIVND (reference sequence). The CDR3 loop spans 13 amino acids. Trimming took off 5 bases at V and 5 bases at J, with 12 bases between the two ends. CDR3 sequence (DNA): TGTGCCAGTAGTCCGGACCCTAGGTATGGCTACACCTTC. Protein product: CASSPDPRYGYTF.

The rearrangement links TRBV7-8 to TRBJ1-1, with TRBD1 as a possible D gene (6 bases). Germline loops: CDR1 SGHVS, CDR2 FQNEAQ. The CDR3 covers 14 residues. Trimming cost V 5 bases and J 0 bases, with 10 bases left between them. The CDR3, as DNA: TGTGCCAGCAGCCGAGGACAGCTGAACACTGAAGCTTTCTTT. This codes for CASSRGQLNTEAFF.

The rearrangement joins TRBV5-6 to TRBJ2-7, with 9 nucleotides matching TRBD1. CDR1 and CDR2 from the germline V gene are SGHDT and YYEEEE. The CDR3 covers 15 residues. V shed 1 base and J 2 bases; nucleotides not matched to a gene: 4. The chain's CDR3 is CASSLTGTGTYEQYF. Written as DNA, the CDR3 is TGTGCCAGCAGCTTGACCGGGACAGGGACCTACGAGCAGTACTTC.

This clone was seen once. The gene calls are TRBV11-3 and TRBJ1-6, with D maybe TRBD1 (6 bases). Trimming removed 2 bases from V and 10 bases from J, with 12 bases in between. The CDR3 contains 14 residues. Germline V gives CDR1 SGHNT, CDR2 YENEEA. The CDR3 bases are TGTGCCAGCAGCTTAAGGGGGAAAGGATCACCCCTCCACTTT. Amino acid sequence: CASSLRGKGSPLHF. Based on the CDR3 plus reference TRBV11-3 and TRBJ1-6, the full variable domain is EAGVVQSPRYKIIEKKQPVAFWCNPISGHNTLYWYLQNLGQGPELLIRYENEEAVDDSQLPKDRFSAERLKGVDSTLKIQPAELGDSAVYLCASSLRGKGSPLHFGNGTRLTVT.

The CDR3 sequence is CASSPGLNTEAFF. The CDR3, as DNA: TGTGCCAGCAGTCCGGGGTTGAACACTGAAGCTTTCTTT. The chain links TRBV6-5 to TRBJ1-1; D not certain. The CDR3 covers 13 residues. V was trimmed by 5 bases and J by 0 bases, leaving 7 bases between them. CDR1 is MNHEY and CDR2 is SVGAGI in the germline V gene.

This chain uses TRBV3-1 (or the pseudogene TRBV3-2) with TRBJ2-2; 8 nucleotides line up with TRBD1. Losses at the gene ends were 0 bases for V and 3 bases for J; bases not matched to a gene: 6. From germline, CDR1 is LGHDT and CDR2 YNNKEL (reference sequence). The CDR3 has 17 residues. CDR3 loop: CASSQDRTTGDTGELFF. The CDR3 region has the DNA TGTGCCAGCAGCCAAGATCGGACGACAGGGGACACCGGGGAGCTGTTTTTT.

V is TRBV2 and J is TRBJ1-4; D is unresolved. The ends were cut back, 6 bases at V and 5 bases at J, with 16 bases in the middle. Germline V gene data show CDR1 as SNHLY and CDR2 as FYNNEI. The CDR3 is made up of 15 amino acids. DNA for the CDR3: TGTGCCAGCAGAGCCCCCCAGGTGGGGAATGAAAAACTGTTTTTT. Amino acid sequence: CASRAPQVGNEKLFF.

The chain carries TRBV14 and TRBJ2-1; D is uncertain. Germline loops: CDR1 SGHDN, CDR2 FVKESK. Trimming took 4 bases from V and 2 from J, leaving 15 bases between them. This CDR3 is built from 16 residues. The CDR3, as DNA: TGTGCCAGCAGCCCAGAGGAGAGGTCCACCTACAATGAGCAGTTCTTC. Its protein is CASSPEERSTYNEQFF. The full variable domain, completed using reference TRBV14 and TRBJ2-1, is EAGVTQFPSHSVIEKGQTVTLRCDPISGHDNLYWYRRVMGKEIKFLLHFVKESKQDESGMPNNRFLAERTGGTYSTLKVQPAELEDSGVYFCASSPEERSTYNEQFFGPGTRLTVL.

The rearrangement joins TRBV7-3 to TRBJ2-7; the D gene is possibly TRBD1 (5 bases). V dropped 0 bases and J dropped 7 bases, with 13 bases sitting between them. The CDR3 loop spans 14 amino acids. Germline CDR1 reads SGHTA; CDR2 reads FQGTGA. The DNA for the CDR3 is TGTGCCAGCAGCTTAACTCGTGCAGCAGGGGAGCAGTACTTC. This translates into CASSLTRAAGEQYF.

The V call is TRBV13, the J call TRBJ2-5; TRBD2 aligns across 7 bases. Germline V gives CDR1 PRHDT, CDR2 FYEKMQ (reference sequence). The ends lost 5 bases at V and 5 bases at J; junction bases unmatched: 8. The CDR3 consists of 14 residues. The CDR3 region has the DNA TGTGCCAGCAGCCGAGCCGGGGGGTCGGAGACCCAGTACTTC. Encoded protein: CASSRAGGSETQYF.

The chain combines TRBV5-1 with TRBJ1-4; D unresolved. This CDR3 is built from 14 residues. Germline loops: CDR1 SGHRS, CDR2 YFSETQ. V lost 5 bases and J 0 bases, leaving 8 bases between the germline ends. The CDR3 spells CASRITTTNEKLFF. CDR3 DNA sequence: TGCGCCAGCAGGATAACAACAACTAATGAAAAACTGTTTTTT.